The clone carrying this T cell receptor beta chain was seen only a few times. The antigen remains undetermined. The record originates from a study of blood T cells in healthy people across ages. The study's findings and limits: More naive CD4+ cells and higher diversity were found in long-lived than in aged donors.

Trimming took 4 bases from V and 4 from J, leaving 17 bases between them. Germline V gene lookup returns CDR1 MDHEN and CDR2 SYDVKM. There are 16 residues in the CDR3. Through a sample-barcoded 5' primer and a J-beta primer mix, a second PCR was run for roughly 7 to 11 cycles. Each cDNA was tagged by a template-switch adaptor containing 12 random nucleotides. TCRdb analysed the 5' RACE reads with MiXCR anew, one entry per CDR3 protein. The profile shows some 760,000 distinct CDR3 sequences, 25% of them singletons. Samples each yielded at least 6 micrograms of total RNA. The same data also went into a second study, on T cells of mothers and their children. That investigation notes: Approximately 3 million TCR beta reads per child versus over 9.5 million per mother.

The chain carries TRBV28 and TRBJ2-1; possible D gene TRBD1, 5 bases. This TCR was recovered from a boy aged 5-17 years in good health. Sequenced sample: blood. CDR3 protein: CASSSPLGRAYNEQFF. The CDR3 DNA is TGTGCCAGCAGTTCCCCTTTGGGCAGGGCATACAATGAGCAGTTCTTC. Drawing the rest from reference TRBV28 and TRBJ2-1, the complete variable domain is DVKVTQSSRYLVKRTGEKVFLECVQDMDHENMFWYRQDPGLGLRLIYFSYDVKMKEKGDIPEGYSVSREKKERFSLILESASTNQTSMYLCASSSPLGRAYNEQFFGPGTRLTVL.